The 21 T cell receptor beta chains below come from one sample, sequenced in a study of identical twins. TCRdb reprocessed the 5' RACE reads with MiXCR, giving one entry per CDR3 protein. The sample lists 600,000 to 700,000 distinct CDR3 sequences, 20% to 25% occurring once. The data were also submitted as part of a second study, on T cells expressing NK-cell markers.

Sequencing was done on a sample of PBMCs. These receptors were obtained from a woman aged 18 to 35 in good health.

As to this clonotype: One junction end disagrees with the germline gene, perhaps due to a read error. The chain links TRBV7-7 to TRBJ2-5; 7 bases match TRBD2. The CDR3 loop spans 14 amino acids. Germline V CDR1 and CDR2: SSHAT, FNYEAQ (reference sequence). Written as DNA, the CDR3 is TGTGCTAGCAGCCGAATAGCGGGCCAAGAGACCCAGTACTTC. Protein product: CASSRIAGQETQYF.

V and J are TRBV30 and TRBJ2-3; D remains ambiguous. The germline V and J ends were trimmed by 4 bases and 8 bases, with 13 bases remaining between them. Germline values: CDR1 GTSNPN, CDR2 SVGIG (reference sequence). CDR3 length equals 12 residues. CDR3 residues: CAWKEMWGTQYF. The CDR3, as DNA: TGTGCCTGGAAGGAGATGTGGGGTACGCAGTATTTT.

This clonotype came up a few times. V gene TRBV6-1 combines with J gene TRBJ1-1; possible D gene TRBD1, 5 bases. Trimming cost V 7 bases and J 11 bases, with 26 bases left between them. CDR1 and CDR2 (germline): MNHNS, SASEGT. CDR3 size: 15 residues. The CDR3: CASTGSQGQVLGAFF. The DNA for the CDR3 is TGTGCCAGCACCGGAAGCCAGGGCCAGGTGTTGGGCGCTTTCTTT.

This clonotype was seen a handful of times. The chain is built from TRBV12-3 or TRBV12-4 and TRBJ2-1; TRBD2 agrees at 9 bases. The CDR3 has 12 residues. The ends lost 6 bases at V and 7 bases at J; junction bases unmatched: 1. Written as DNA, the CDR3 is TGTGCCAGCAGGAGCGGGAGGAATGAGCAGTTCTTC. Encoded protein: CASRSGRNEQFF.

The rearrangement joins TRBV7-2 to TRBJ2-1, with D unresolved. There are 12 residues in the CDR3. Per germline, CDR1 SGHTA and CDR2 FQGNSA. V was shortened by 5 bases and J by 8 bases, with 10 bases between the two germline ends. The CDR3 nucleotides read TGTGCCAGCAGCCAAACAGCGTATGAGCAGTTCTTC. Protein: CASSQTAYEQFF.

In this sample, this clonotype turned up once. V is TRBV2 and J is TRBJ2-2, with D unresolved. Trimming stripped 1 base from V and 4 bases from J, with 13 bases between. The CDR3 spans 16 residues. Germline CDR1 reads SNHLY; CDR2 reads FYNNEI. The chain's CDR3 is CASSEVAAARTGELFF. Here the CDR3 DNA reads TGTGCCAGCAGTGAAGTTGCGGCCGCCCGCACCGGGGAGCTGTTTTTT.

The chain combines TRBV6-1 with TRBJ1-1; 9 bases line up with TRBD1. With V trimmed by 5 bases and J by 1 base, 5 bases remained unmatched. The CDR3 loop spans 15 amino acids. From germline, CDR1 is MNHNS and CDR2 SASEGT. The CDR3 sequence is CASSRGQGANTEAFF. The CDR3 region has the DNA TGTGCCAGCAGTCGGGGACAGGGCGCGAACACTGAAGCTTTCTTT.

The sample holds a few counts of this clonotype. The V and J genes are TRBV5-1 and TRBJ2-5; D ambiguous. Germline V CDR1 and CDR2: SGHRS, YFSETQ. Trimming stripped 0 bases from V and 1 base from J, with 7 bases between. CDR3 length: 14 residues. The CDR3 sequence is CASSLGPTQETQYF. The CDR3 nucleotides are TGCGCCAGCAGCTTGGGACCGACCCAAGAGACCCAGTACTTC.

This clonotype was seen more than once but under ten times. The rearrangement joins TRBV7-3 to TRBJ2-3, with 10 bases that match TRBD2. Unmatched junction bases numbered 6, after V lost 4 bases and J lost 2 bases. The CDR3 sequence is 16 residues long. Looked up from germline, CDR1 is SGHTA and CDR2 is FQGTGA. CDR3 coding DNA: TGTGCCAGCAGCTCCATAGCGGGGGGCCCCACAGATACGCAGTATTTT. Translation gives CASSSIAGGPTDTQYF.

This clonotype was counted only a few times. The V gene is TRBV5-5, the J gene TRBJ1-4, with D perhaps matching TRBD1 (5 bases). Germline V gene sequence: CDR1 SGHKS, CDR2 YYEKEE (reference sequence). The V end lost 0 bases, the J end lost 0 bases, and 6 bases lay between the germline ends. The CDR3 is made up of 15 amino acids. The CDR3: CASSLAGATNEKLFF. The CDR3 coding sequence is TGTGCCAGCAGCTTGGCGGGGGCAACTAATGAAAAACTGTTTTTT.

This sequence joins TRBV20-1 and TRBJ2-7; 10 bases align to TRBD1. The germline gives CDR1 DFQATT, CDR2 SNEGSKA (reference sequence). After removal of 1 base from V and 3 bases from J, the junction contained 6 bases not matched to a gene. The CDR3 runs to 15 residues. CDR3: CSARAGTGVLYEQYF. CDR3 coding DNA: TGCAGTGCTAGAGCCGGGACAGGGGTGCTCTACGAGCAGTACTTC.

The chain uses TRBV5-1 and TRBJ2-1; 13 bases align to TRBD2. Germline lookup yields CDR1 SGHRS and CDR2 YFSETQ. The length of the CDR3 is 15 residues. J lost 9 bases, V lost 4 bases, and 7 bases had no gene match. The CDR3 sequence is CASSVTSGRAGEQFF. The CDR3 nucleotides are TGCGCCAGCAGCGTAACTAGCGGGAGGGCCGGTGAGCAGTTCTTC.

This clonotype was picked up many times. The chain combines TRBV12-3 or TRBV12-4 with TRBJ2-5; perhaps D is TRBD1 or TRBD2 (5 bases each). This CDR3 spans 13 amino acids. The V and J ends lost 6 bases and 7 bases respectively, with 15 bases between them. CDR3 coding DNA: TGTGCCAGCAGACCGGGACCCTCTGGGACCCAGTACTTC. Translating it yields CASRPGPSGTQYF.

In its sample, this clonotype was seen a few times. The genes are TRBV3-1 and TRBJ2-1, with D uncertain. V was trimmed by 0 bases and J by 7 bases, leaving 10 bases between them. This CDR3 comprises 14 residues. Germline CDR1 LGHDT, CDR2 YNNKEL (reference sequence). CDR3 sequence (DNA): TGTGCCAGCAGCCAAGATTGGATTCTGAATGAGCAGTTCTTC. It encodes CASSQDWILNEQFF.

Here the CDR3 reads CASSLELAIGTDTQYF. The CDR3 coding sequence is TGCGCCAGCAGCTTGGAACTAGCGATAGGCACAGATACGCAGTATTTT. This chain joins TRBV5-1 and TRBJ2-3; 7 nucleotides align to TRBD2. The ends lost 0 bases at V and 1 base at J; junction bases unmatched: 5. This CDR3 is built from 16 residues. Germline CDR1 SGHRS, CDR2 YFSETQ. The full variable domain, in which reference TRBV5-1 and TRBJ2-3 provide the parts outside the CDR3, is KAGVTQTPRYLIKTRGQQVTLSCSPISGHRSVSWYQQTPGQGLQFLFEYFSETQRNKGNFPGRFSGRQFSNSRSEMNVSTLELGDSALYLCASSLELAIGTDTQYFGPGTRLTVL.

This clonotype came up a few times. CDR3 nucleotides: TGTGCCAGCAGCTTAATACAGGGTCGGGCTTTCTTT. Protein: CASSLIQGRAFF. The rearrangement uses TRBV7-8 and TRBJ1-1, with D perhaps matching TRBD1 (6 bases). The germline V gene encodes CDR1 SGHVS and CDR2 FQNEAQ. This CDR3 has 12 residues. Trimming took off 2 bases at V and 11 bases at J, with 12 bases between the two ends.

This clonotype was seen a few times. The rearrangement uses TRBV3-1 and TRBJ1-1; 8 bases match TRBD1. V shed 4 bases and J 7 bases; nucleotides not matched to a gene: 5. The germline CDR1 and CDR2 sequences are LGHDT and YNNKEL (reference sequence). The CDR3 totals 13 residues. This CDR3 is CASSRQGYGEAFF. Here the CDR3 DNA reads TGTGCCAGCAGCCGACAGGGGTATGGTGAAGCTTTCTTT.

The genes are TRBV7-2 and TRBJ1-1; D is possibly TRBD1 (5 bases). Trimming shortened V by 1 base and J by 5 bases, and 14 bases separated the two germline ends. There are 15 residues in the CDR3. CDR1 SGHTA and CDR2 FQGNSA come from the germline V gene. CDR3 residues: CASSLVSGTGTEAFF. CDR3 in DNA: TGTGCCAGCAGCTTAGTAAGTGGGACGGGGACTGAAGCTTTCTTT.

As DNA, the CDR3 is TGTGCCACCAGGAAGATAGCTAACTATGGCTACACCTTC. It translates to CATRKIANYGYTF. The chain uses TRBV15 and TRBJ1-2; D remains ambiguous. The germline V and J ends were trimmed by 6 bases and 0 bases, with 8 bases remaining between them. Germline loops: CDR1 LNHNV, CDR2 YYDKDF (reference sequence). The CDR3 is 13 residues long.

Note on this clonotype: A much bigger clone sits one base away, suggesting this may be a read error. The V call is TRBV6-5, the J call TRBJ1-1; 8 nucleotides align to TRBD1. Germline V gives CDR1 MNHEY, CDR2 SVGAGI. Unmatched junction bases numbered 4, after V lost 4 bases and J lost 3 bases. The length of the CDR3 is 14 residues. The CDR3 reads CASSWTGSDTEAFF. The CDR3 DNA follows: TGTGCCAGCAGTTGGACAGGGTCGGACACTGAAGCTTTCTTT.

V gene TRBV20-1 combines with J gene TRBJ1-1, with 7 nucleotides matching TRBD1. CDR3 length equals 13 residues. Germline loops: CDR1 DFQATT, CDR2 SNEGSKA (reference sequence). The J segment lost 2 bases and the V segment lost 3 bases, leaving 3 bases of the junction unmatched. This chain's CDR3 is CSARHRGNTEAFF. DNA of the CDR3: TGCAGTGCTAGGCACAGGGGAAACACTGAAGCTTTCTTT.